This T cell receptor beta chain was recovered during a study of brain T cells in children with intractable seizures (dated by TCRdb to about 2021). Background for the entire study: Resected brain tissue from some 53 pediatric epilepsy surgery cases was first screened for immune gene transcripts using a NanoString immunology panel. Of the roughly 12 selected surgery cases, pre-surgery blood was also sequenced for eight, so four had brain tissue only. The paper's findings and limits, for the study overall: The patients' HCMV serostatus was not known, and viral specificity was inferred solely from CDR3 sequence similarity. Because sequencing depth differed between pre- and post-surgery blood, the absence of clones from the pre-surgery sample may reflect undersampling.

In the germline V gene (reference sequence), CDR1 corresponds to LNHDA and CDR2 to SQIVND. The germline V end is reduced by 5 bases and the J end by 3 bases; junction bases left unmatched: 3. The CDR3, cysteine through phenylalanine, is 13 amino acids long. Only CDR3 DNA is held: 39 bases, read in frame from base 1. The time point label, as the study defines it: blood from clinic visit 5 months post-surgery; TSC patient then seizure free. The surgery cases that showed the highest brain T cell transcript signatures were chosen for TCR beta chain sequencing of brain tissue, and of blood when it was available. Prior to surgery, the patients had been treated with at least one anti-epileptic drug. TCR-sequenced patients were children with drug-resistant epilepsy due to tuberous sclerosis complex, focal cortical dysplasia, Rasmussen encephalitis or hemimegalencephaly. The Monarch genomic DNA purification kit was used to extract bulk genomic DNA from unsorted brain tissue and whole blood.

As to this clone: What this receptor recognizes is not known. No qualities accompany the bases; no much larger clone lies one base away.

The immunoSEQ assay was used to generate TCR beta chain sequences from genomic DNA. In the original analysis: Any CDR3 sequence that did not begin with the conserved framework cysteine at position 104 was removed by hand. To get clonality, the normalized Shannon's Diversity Index was subtracted from one, giving values from 0 (maximal diversity) to 1 (oligoclonal). To check whether a given CDR3 had different frequencies in two samples, for example brain versus blood, chi-squared comparison-of-proportions tests were used. Public clonotypes were found by searching immuneACCESS, and the VDJdb browser was used to assess similarity to known antiviral clonotypes. The immuneACCESS repertoire file appears here via TCRdb, limited to in-frame rearrangements. These files lack a portion of the clones; in checked studies, under half of the deficit traces to unresolved V genes, and the cause of the others is not known. V, J and clone size are taken as reported in that table, and D and trimming were inferred from the DNA itself. For this sample the table gives around 340,000 clones, of which 93% were detected only once. The top ten clonotypes cover about 5.8% of the sample.

The sample in question was peripheral blood, obtained roughly 5 months after surgery. The source of this sequence is a boy in the first two years of life with tuberous sclerosis and intractable seizures. Recombination connected TRBV19 to TRBJ1-2; TRBD1 lines up with 7 middle nucleotides. The bases are TGTGCCAGTAGTCTAGGGGGCGACTATGGCTACACCTTC. Its amino acids are CASSLGGDYGYTF.